The rows below give T cell receptor beta chains drawn from one sample of a study of T cell responses to AZD1222 COVID-19 vaccine. The protocol was immunoSEQ multiplex PCR, while the TCRdb copy is restricted to in-frame clones and leaves out a portion. The sample carries 85,000 to 95,000 clones, around 90% recorded once. Here the sequenced sample was peripheral blood, taken on day 0 of AZD1222 vaccination. Receptors originate from an adult in good health. Both conserved end residues are part of each CDR3. The D gene is left open where the match is weak. Some rows have no size entry. The others give once, few or many, or a class for an expanded clone.

>TRBJ2-3|-|-|TRBV7-9
CAGHKADTQYF
TGTGCCGGCCATAAAGCAGATACGCAGTATTTT
>TRBJ1-5|-|-|TRBV18
CASSAGWGASNQPQHF
TGTGCCAGCTCAGCGGGGTGGGGGGCTAGCAATCAGCCCCAGCATTTT
>TRBJ2-5|TRBD2|few|TRBV7-9
CASSPTGTSVETQYF
TGTGCCAGCAGCCCCACGGGGACTAGCGTGGAGACCCAGTACTTC
>TRBJ1-2|-|-|TRBV19
CASNPQGYGYTF
TGTGCCAGTAATCCACAGGGATATGGCTACACCTTC
>TRBJ2-5|-|-|TRBV5-1
CASSFSRETQYF
TGCGCCAGCAGCTTCTCACGGGAGACCCAGTACTTC
>TRBJ1-6|-|once|TRBV5-1
CASSFSDSSSSYNSPLHF
TGCGCCAGCAGCTTTTCGGATTCTTCGAGCTCCTATAATTCACCCCTCCACTTT
>TRBJ1-2|-|-|TRBV7-9
CASSVEQFALYGYTF
TGTGCCAGCAGTGTTGAGCAGTTCGCACTGTATGGCTACACCTTC
>TRBJ1-1|-|-|TRBV28
CASLIGGRENTEAFF
TGTGCCAGTCTAATTGGGGGAAGGGAAAACACTGAAGCTTTCTTT
>TRBJ1-6|-|-|TRBV12-3/TRBV12-4
CASSRTGFSPLHF
TGTGCCAGCAGTCGTACAGGGTTCTCACCCCTCCACTTT
>TRBJ1-2|-|-|TRBV7-2
CASSLAVQGLSYGYTF
TGTGCCAGCAGCTTAGCGGTACAGGGCCTGTCCTATGGCTACACCTTC
>TRBJ2-7|-|-|TRBV5-1
CASSFRSGILYEQYF
TGCGCCAGCAGCTTTCGTTCGGGCATTCTTTACGAGCAGTACTTC
>TRBJ2-5|TRBD2|-|TRBV3-1/TRBV3-2
CASSHSGPQETQYF
TGTGCCAGCAGCCATAGCGGGCCACAAGAGACCCAGTACTTC
>TRBJ1-2|TRBD1|-|TRBV7-2
CASSSELRGQTNYGYTF
TGTGCCAGCAGCTCCGAATTGAGGGGACAGACTAACTATGGCTACACCTTC
>TRBJ2-5|-|-|TRBV11-2
CASRKRSLAGMPQETQYF
TGTGCCAGCAGAAAAAGGAGTTTGGCGGGGATGCCGCAAGAGACCCAGTACTTC
>TRBJ1-4|-|-|TRBV27
CASSLFAAGGEKLFF
TGTGCCAGCAGTTTATTCGCCGCGGGGGGGGAAAAACTGTTTTTT
>TRBJ1-5|-|-|TRBV6-5
CASRSDGNNQPQHF
TGTGCCAGCAGATCCGACGGAAACAATCAGCCCCAGCATTTT
>TRBJ1-1|TRBD1|-|TRBV11-3
CASSSGQGTTNTEAFF
TGTGCCAGCAGCTCGGGACAGGGGACGACGAACACTGAAGCTTTCTTT
>TRBJ1-1|-|-|TRBV5-6
CASSLVPPSTEAFF
TGTGCCAGCAGCTTGGTCCCCCCAAGCACTGAAGCTTTCTTT
>TRBJ2-1|-|-|TRBV18
CASSLSGGSYNEQFF
TGTGCCAGCTCACTTTCGGGGGGCAGCTACAATGAGCAGTTCTTC
>TRBJ1-1|TRBD1|once|TRBV6-5
CASSPNRGLNTEAFF
TGTGCCAGCAGTCCCAACAGGGGTCTAAACACTGAAGCTTTCTTT
>TRBJ2-2|-|-|TRBV5-1
CASSLNMGNTGELFF
TGCGCCAGCAGCCTAAACATGGGGAACACCGGGGAGCTGTTTTTT
>TRBJ2-7|TRBD1|-|TRBV5-1
CASSPGQGSSYEQYF
TGCGCCAGCAGCCCGGGACAGGGAAGCTCCTACGAGCAGTACTTC
>TRBJ1-4|-|-|TRBV7-8
CASSSARAPATNEKLFF
TGTGCCAGCAGCTCGGCGAGGGCGCCAGCAACTAATGAAAAACTGTTTTTT
>TRBJ1-2|TRBD1|-|TRBV12-5
CASGQGTGYGYTF
TGTGCTAGTGGCCAAGGGACAGGATATGGCTACACCTTC
>TRBJ2-7|-|-|TRBV5-1
CASSFDFYEQYF
TGCGCCAGCAGCTTCGATTTCTACGAGCAGTACTTC
>TRBJ1-5|-|few|TRBV15
CATSRERQPQHF
TGTGCCACCAGCAGAGAGCGCCAGCCCCAGCATTTT
>TRBJ1-2|-|-|TRBV19
CATGERGAYGYTF
TGTGCCACGGGGGAAAGGGGGGCCTATGGCTACACCTTC